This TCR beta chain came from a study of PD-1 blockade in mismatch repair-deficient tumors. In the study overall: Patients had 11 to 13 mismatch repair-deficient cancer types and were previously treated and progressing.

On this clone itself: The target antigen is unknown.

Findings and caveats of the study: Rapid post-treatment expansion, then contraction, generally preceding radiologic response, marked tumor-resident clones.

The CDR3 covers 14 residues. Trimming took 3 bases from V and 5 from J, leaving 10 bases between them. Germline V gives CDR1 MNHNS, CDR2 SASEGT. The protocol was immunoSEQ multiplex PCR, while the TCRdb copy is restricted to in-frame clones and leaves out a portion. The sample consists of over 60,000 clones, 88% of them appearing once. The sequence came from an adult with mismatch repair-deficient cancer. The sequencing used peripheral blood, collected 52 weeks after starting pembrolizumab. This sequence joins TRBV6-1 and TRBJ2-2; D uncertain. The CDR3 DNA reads TGTGCCAGCAGTGATGTGGTTCTTACCGGGGAGCTGTTTTTT. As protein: CASSDVVLTGELFF.